A selection of T cell receptor beta chains follows, all from one sample in a study of T-cell memory formation after mild COVID-19. Each CDR3 protein is one row after TCRdb ran MiXCR on the 5' RACE reads. This table has 470,000 or so distinct CDR3 sequences, roughly 23% appearing once. Input material: PBMCs or a T cell subset sorted from them (not recorded which). The receptors shown here come from an adult woman who had mild COVID-19 (a few samples of this study predate the infection). Cell type and time point are not known. Both conserved end residues are part of each CDR3. A D gene is named only where the DNA matches it firmly. Expanded clones are given a class, and other clones once, few, many or no size at all.

j_call: TRBJ2-4; d_call: TRBD1; v_call: TRBV12-5; clone_size: -; cdr3_nt: TGTGCTAGTGGTCCCTGGACTGGGACAGAAAACATTCAGTACTTC; cdr3_aa: CASGPWTGTENIQYF
j_call: TRBJ2-5; d_call: -; v_call: TRBV10-3; clone_size: -; cdr3_nt: TGTGCCGCCGGAGGAGCGGAGACCCAGTACTTC; cdr3_aa: CAAGGAETQYF
j_call: TRBJ2-3; d_call: -; v_call: TRBV18; clone_size: few; cdr3_nt: TGTGCCAGCAATCTAGCTACGCAGTATTTT; cdr3_aa: CASNLATQYF
j_call: TRBJ2-2; d_call: -; v_call: TRBV14; clone_size: few; cdr3_nt: TGTGCCAGCAGCCAAACCCCCGCTTGGACCGGGGAGCTGTTTTTT; cdr3_aa: CASSQTPAWTGELFF
j_call: TRBJ2-3; d_call: -; v_call: TRBV4-1; clone_size: once; cdr3_nt: TGCGCCAGCAGCCGAGAATCCGGGACACCCTGGGGCACAGATACGCAGTATTTT; cdr3_aa: CASSRESGTPWGTDTQYF
j_call: TRBJ2-7; d_call: -; v_call: TRBV28; clone_size: many; cdr3_nt: TGTGCCAGCAGTTCGGAAGATTACGAGCAGTACTTC; cdr3_aa: CASSSEDYEQYF
j_call: TRBJ2-5; d_call: TRBD2; v_call: TRBV3-1; clone_size: -; cdr3_nt: TGTGCCAGCAGCCATGGGGTCGGGGGGTCGGTTCGGCAGACCCAGTACTTC; cdr3_aa: CASSHGVGGSVRQTQYF
j_call: TRBJ1-1; d_call: TRBD1; v_call: TRBV2; clone_size: -; cdr3_nt: TGTGCCAGCAGTGGATTGACAGGGACTGAAGCTTTCTTT; cdr3_aa: CASSGLTGTEAFF
j_call: TRBJ1-6; d_call: -; v_call: TRBV11-2; clone_size: few; cdr3_nt: TGTGCCAGCAGCTTAGCCCGTGGTGGGTATAATTCACCCCTCCACTTT; cdr3_aa: CASSLARGGYNSPLHF
j_call: TRBJ2-1; d_call: -; v_call: TRBV12-3/TRBV12-4; clone_size: few; cdr3_nt: TGTGCCAGCAGCCCGTCGAGTTATGAGCAGTTCTTC; cdr3_aa: CASSPSSYEQFF
j_call: TRBJ2-7; d_call: TRBD1; v_call: TRBV4-1; clone_size: few; cdr3_nt: TGCGCCAGCAGCCAAGCTGTTTGGGGACAGGGTTTGGAGTTGATCCCCTACGAGCAGTACTTC; cdr3_aa: CASSQAVWGQGLELIPYEQYF
j_call: TRBJ2-3; d_call: -; v_call: TRBV18; clone_size: many; cdr3_nt: TGTGCCAGCTCACCACCGGACGGACGCACAGATACGCAGTATTTT; cdr3_aa: CASSPPDGRTDTQYF
j_call: TRBJ2-1; d_call: TRBD2; v_call: TRBV4-1; clone_size: few; cdr3_nt: TGCGCCAGCAGCGTTCGCCTGACTAGCGGGGTGCAGCAGTTCTTC; cdr3_aa: CASSVRLTSGVQQFF
j_call: TRBJ1-2; d_call: TRBD1; v_call: TRBV15; clone_size: -; cdr3_nt: TGTGCCACCAGCAGGGCCTACGGACAGGGGGCGGGTGGCTACACCTTC; cdr3_aa: CATSRAYGQGAGGYTF
j_call: TRBJ2-3; d_call: TRBD2; v_call: TRBV12-3/TRBV12-4; clone_size: -; cdr3_nt: TGTGCCAGCAGCCTTGATCTAGCGGGGGGGTATTTT; cdr3_aa: CASSLDLAGGYF
j_call: TRBJ2-1; d_call: -; v_call: TRBV7-9; clone_size: -; cdr3_nt: TGTGCCAGCAGCTTAGTAGGACAGATTGGCAATGAGCAGTTCTTC; cdr3_aa: CASSLVGQIGNEQFF
j_call: TRBJ2-3; d_call: -; v_call: TRBV7-8; clone_size: few; cdr3_nt: TGTGCCAGCAGGTTGGGGGCTACATCAGATACGCAGTATTTT; cdr3_aa: CASRLGATSDTQYF
j_call: TRBJ2-3; d_call: TRBD2; v_call: TRBV20-1; clone_size: -; cdr3_nt: TGCAGTGCGGGGTTCGGACTAGCGGGATTCACAGATACGCAGTATTTT; cdr3_aa: CSAGFGLAGFTDTQYF
j_call: TRBJ2-7; d_call: -; v_call: TRBV10-3; clone_size: -; cdr3_nt: TGTGCCATCAGCCTTGGCAGTGACTTCTACGAGCAGTACTTC; cdr3_aa: CAISLGSDFYEQYF
j_call: TRBJ2-5; d_call: -; v_call: TRBV5-1; clone_size: -; cdr3_nt: TGCGCCAGCAGCTTTGGGTCTCTAGAGACCCAGTACTTC; cdr3_aa: CASSFGSLETQYF
j_call: TRBJ2-7; d_call: TRBD2; v_call: TRBV30; clone_size: few; cdr3_nt: TGTGCCTGGAGTGTACGGCGGGAGTCGTTATACGAGCAGTACTTC; cdr3_aa: CAWSVRRESLYEQYF
j_call: TRBJ1-1; d_call: TRBD1; v_call: TRBV18; clone_size: -; cdr3_nt: TGTGCCAGCTCTTCCCGGCACGGACAGGGCACTGAAGCTTTCTTT; cdr3_aa: CASSSRHGQGTEAFF
j_call: TRBJ2-7; d_call: TRBD1; v_call: TRBV7-2; clone_size: -; cdr3_nt: TGTGCCAGCAGCCCGAGGGGGCGCAAGCAGTACTTC; cdr3_aa: CASSPRGRKQYF
j_call: TRBJ1-5; d_call: TRBD1; v_call: TRBV7-9; clone_size: -; cdr3_nt: TGTGCCAGCAGCGACAGGGTACAGCCCCAGCATTTT; cdr3_aa: CASSDRVQPQHF
j_call: TRBJ2-7; d_call: -; v_call: TRBV20-1; clone_size: -; cdr3_nt: TGCAGTGCGACGACTAGTGGCTCCTACGAGCAGTACTTC; cdr3_aa: CSATTSGSYEQYF
j_call: TRBJ2-5; d_call: TRBD1; v_call: TRBV7-9; clone_size: -; cdr3_nt: TGTGCCAGCAGCTTACTCTACGGCAGGGGGCCCAAAGAGACCCAGTACTTC; cdr3_aa: CASSLLYGRGPKETQYF
j_call: TRBJ2-1; d_call: TRBD2; v_call: TRBV9; clone_size: -; cdr3_nt: TGTGCCAGCAGCCGAAGCGGGAGTAACCACAATGAGCAGTTCTTC; cdr3_aa: CASSRSGSNHNEQFF
j_call: TRBJ2-2; d_call: -; v_call: TRBV4-1; clone_size: -; cdr3_nt: TGCGCCAGCAGCCAAGATCAAGGGGCCGGGGAGCTGTTTTTT; cdr3_aa: CASSQDQGAGELFF
j_call: TRBJ2-3; d_call: TRBD1; v_call: TRBV4-1; clone_size: few; cdr3_nt: TGCGCCAGCAGCCTCGGGACAGCGACCACAGATACGCAGTATTTT; cdr3_aa: CASSLGTATTDTQYF
j_call: TRBJ2-7; d_call: TRBD2; v_call: TRBV20-1; clone_size: -; cdr3_nt: TGCAGTGCTAGAGTACAGACTAGCGTCTACGAGCAGTACTTC; cdr3_aa: CSARVQTSVYEQYF
j_call: TRBJ2-2; d_call: -; v_call: TRBV3-1; clone_size: many; cdr3_nt: TGTGCCAGCAGCCAAGGCGGTACCGGGGAGCTGTTTTTT; cdr3_aa: CASSQGGTGELFF
j_call: TRBJ1-1; d_call: -; v_call: TRBV19; clone_size: -; cdr3_nt: TGTGCCAGTAGTATAACCGGTTTGAGGACTGAAGCTTTCTTT; cdr3_aa: CASSITGLRTEAFF
j_call: TRBJ2-3; d_call: TRBD2; v_call: TRBV12-3/TRBV12-4; clone_size: -; cdr3_nt: TGTGCCAGCAGTTTACAGCGGGAGCCTAGCACAGATACGCAGTATTTT; cdr3_aa: CASSLQREPSTDTQYF
j_call: TRBJ1-1; d_call: -; v_call: TRBV3-1; clone_size: -; cdr3_nt: TGTGCCAGCAGCCAAGATCAAGTCAGGGTCTCTGAAGCTTTCTTT; cdr3_aa: CASSQDQVRVSEAFF
j_call: TRBJ2-3; d_call: -; v_call: TRBV6-5; clone_size: few; cdr3_nt: TGTGCCAGCAGCGTCGGGATATATGGGACAGATACGCAGTATTTT; cdr3_aa: CASSVGIYGTDTQYF
j_call: TRBJ2-4; d_call: -; v_call: TRBV7-6; clone_size: -; cdr3_nt: TGTGCCAGCAGCAGCCGGGCGGGGCAATTGGCCAAAAACATTCAGTACTTC; cdr3_aa: CASSSRAGQLAKNIQYF
j_call: TRBJ2-1; d_call: -; v_call: TRBV6-1; clone_size: few; cdr3_nt: TGTGCCAGCAGTGAAGCGTCAGTGGCAGTTAGCAATGAGCAGTTCTTC; cdr3_aa: CASSEASVAVSNEQFF
j_call: TRBJ2-1; d_call: TRBD2; v_call: TRBV3-1; clone_size: -; cdr3_nt: TGTGCCAGCAGCCAGCGGGGGGGTGTCAATGAGCAGTTCTTC; cdr3_aa: CASSQRGGVNEQFF
j_call: TRBJ2-7; d_call: TRBD2; v_call: TRBV7-9; clone_size: -; cdr3_nt: TGTGCCAGCAGCTTAGAAGGACTAGGACCCTACGAGCAGTACTTC; cdr3_aa: CASSLEGLGPYEQYF
j_call: TRBJ2-7; d_call: TRBD2; v_call: TRBV7-2; clone_size: -; cdr3_nt: TGTGCCAGCAGCTTAGCGAGCGGGGTCACCTCTATTTACGAGCAGTACTTC; cdr3_aa: CASSLASGVTSIYEQYF